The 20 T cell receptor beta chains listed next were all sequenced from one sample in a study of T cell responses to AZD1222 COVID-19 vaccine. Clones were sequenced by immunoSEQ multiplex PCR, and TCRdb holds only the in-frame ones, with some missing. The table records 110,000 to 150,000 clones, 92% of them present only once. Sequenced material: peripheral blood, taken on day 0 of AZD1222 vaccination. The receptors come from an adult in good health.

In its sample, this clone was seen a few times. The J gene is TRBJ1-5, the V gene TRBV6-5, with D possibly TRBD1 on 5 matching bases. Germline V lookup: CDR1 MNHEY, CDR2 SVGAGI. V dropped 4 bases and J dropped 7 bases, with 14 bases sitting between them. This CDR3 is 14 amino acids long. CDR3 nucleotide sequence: TGTGCCAGCAGTTCCCAGGTTCAGGGACAGCCCCAGCATTTT. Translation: CASSSQVQGQPQHF.

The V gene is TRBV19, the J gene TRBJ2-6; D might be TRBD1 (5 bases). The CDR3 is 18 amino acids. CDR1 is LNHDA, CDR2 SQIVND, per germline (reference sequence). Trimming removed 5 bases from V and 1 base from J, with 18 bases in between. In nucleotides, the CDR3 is TGTGCCAGTAGTTCGACGGACACGTCCCGTTCTGGGGCCAACGTCCTGACTTTC. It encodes CASSSTDTSRSGANVLTF.

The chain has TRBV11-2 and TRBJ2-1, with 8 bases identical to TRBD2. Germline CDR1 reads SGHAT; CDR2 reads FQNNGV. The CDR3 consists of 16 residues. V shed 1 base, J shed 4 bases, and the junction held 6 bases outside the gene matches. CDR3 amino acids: CASSLVGGRYYNEQFF. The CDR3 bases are TGTGCCAGCAGCTTAGTTGGCGGGAGGTATTACAATGAGCAGTTCTTC.

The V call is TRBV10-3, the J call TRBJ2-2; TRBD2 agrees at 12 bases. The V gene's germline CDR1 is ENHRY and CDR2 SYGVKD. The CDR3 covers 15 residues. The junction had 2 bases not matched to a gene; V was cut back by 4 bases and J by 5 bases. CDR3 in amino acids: CAISGLAGVTGELFF. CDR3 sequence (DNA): TGTGCCATCAGTGGACTAGCGGGAGTAACCGGGGAGCTGTTTTTT.

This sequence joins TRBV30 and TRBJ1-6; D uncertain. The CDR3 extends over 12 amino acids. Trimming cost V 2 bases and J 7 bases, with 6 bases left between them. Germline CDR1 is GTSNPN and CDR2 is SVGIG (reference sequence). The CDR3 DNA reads TGTGCCTGGAGTTCAGAGAATTCACCCCTCCACTTT. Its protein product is CAWSSENSPLHF.

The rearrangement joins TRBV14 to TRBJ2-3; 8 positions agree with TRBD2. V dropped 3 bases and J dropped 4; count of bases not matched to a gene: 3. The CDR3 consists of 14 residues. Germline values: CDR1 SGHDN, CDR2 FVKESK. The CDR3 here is CASSHWTSPDTQYF. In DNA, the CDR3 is TGTGCCAGCAGCCACTGGACTAGCCCAGATACGCAGTATTTT. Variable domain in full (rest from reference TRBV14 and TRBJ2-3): EAGVTQFPSHSVIEKGQTVTLRCDPISGHDNLYWYRRVMGKEIKFLLHFVKESKQDESGMPNNRFLAERTGGTYSTLKVQPAELEDSGVYFCASSHWTSPDTQYFGPGTRLTVL.

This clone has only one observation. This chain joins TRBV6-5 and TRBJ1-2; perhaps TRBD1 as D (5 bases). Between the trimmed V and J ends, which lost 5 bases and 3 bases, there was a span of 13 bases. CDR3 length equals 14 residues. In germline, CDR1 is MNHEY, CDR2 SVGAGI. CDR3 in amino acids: CASSLRGRHYGYTF. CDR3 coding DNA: TGTGCCAGCAGTCTAAGGGGACGGCACTATGGCTACACCTTC.

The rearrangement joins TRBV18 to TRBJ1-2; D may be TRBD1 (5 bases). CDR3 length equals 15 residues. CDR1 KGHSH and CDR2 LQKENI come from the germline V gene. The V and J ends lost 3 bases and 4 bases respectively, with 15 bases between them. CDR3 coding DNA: TGTGCCAGCTCACCGACAGATACTCTCTCCTATGGCTACACCTTC. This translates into CASSPTDTLSYGYTF.

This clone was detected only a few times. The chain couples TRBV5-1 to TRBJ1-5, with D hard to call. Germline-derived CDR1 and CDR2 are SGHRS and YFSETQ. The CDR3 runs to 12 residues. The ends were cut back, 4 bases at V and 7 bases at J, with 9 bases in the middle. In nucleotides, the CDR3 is TGCGCCAGCAGCCTGGAGGGACAGCCCCAGCATTTT. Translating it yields CASSLEGQPQHF.

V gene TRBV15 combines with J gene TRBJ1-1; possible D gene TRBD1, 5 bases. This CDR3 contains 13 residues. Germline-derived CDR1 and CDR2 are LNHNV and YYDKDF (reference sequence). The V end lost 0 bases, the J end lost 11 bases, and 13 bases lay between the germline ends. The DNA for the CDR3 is TGTGCCACCAGCAGAGAGGGGGTCCCCTTCGCTTTCTTT. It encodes CATSREGVPFAFF.

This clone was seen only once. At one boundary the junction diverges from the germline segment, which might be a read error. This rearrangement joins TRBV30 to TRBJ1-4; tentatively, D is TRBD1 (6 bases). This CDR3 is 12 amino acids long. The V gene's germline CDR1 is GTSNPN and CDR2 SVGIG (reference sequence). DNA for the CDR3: TGTGCCTGGAAGCGGCCGGGGGGCGAGCCGCTTTTT. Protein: CAWKRPGGEPLF.

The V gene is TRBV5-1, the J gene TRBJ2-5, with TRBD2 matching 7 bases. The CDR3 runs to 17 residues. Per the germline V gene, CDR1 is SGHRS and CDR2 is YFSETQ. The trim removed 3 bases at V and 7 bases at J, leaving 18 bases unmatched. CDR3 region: CASSSTPSDFGGGTQYF. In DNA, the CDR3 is TGCGCCAGCAGCTCAACACCGTCCGACTTTGGGGGGGGGACCCAGTACTTC.

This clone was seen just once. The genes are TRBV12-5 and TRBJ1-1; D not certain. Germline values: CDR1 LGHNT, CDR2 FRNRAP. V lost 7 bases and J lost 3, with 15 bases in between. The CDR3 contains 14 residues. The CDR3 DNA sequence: TGTGCTAGTGAAACGGACGGGTCCTACACTGAAGCTTTCTTT. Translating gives CASETDGSYTEAFF.

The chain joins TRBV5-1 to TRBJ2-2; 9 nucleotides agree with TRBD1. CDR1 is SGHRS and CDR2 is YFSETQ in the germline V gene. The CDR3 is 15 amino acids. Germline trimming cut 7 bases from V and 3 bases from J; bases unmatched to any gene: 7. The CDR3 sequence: CASSKGTGHTGELFF. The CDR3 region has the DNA TGCGCCAGCTCAAAGGGGACAGGGCACACCGGGGAGCTGTTTTTT.

The CDR3 nucleotides are TGTGCCAGCAGTTACGATGACAGGGGTGCAGATACGCAGTATTTT. Its translation: CASSYDDRGADTQYF. V usage is TRBV6-2 or TRBV6-3 and J usage is TRBJ2-3; 8 nucleotides agree with TRBD1. V trimming: 2 bases; J trimming: 4 bases; junction bases outside the gene matches: 5. The CDR3 runs 15 residues. The germline gives CDR1 MNHEY, CDR2 SVGEGT.

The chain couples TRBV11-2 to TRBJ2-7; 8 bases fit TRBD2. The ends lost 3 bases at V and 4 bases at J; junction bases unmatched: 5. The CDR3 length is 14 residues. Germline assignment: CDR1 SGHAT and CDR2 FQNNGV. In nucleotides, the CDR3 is TGTGCCAGCAGCTTTGACCGGGGGGGGTACGAGCAGTACTTC. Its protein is CASSFDRGGYEQYF.

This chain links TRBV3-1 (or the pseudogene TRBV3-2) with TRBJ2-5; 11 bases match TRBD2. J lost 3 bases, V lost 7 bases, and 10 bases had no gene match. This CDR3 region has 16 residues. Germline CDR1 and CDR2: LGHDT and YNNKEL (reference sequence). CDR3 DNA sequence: TGTGCCAGCATGAGTGGGACTAGCGGCAAAAAAGAGACCCAGTACTTC. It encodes CASMSGTSGKKETQYF.

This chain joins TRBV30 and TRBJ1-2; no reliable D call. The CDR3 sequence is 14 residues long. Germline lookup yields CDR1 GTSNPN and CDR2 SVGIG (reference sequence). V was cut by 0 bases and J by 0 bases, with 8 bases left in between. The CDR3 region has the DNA TGTGCCTGGAGTGTAGGTACAGCTAACTATGGCTACACCTTC. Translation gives CAWSVGTANYGYTF.

The chain's CDR3 is CASHIRDRGRGYTF. CDR3 in DNA: TGTGCCAGCCACATCCGGGACAGGGGGCGAGGCTACACCTTC. The rearrangement joins TRBV6-5 to TRBJ1-2; 12 bases agree with TRBD1. Germline trimming cut 8 bases from V and 8 bases from J; bases unmatched to any gene: 9. There are 14 residues in the CDR3. Germline V gene sequence: CDR1 MNHEY, CDR2 SVGAGI.

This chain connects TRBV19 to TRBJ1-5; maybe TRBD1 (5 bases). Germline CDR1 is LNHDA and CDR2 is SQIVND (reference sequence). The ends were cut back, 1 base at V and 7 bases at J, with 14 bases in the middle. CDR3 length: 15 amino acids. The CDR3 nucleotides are TGTGCCAGTAGTATAGGAGGGGCGGGAAGGCAGCCCCAGCATTTT. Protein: CASSIGGAGRQPQHF.